This T cell receptor (beta chain) came from a study of radiation and T cells in renal cell carcinoma. Study-wide context: Nephrectomy followed 15 Gy stereotactic body radiation by 4 weeks. Study-level findings and limits: In blood, top tumor clones expanded by 2 weeks, shrinking by 4.

Time point defined: blood 2 weeks post-SBRT. Indicated treatment: 15 Gy SBRT to primary tumor, nephrectomy 4 weeks later. Serial blood draws occurred at baseline and 2 and 4 weeks post-SBRT. Clones were sequenced by immunoSEQ multiplex PCR, and TCRdb holds only the in-frame ones, with some missing. In the table there are 100,000 to 150,000 clones, around 82% of which are singletons. This clone came up once. Its antigen remains unidentified. CDR3 length equals 14 residues. Germline CDR1 and CDR2: SGHRS and YFSETQ. V shed 4 bases and J shed 1 base, with 11 bases lying between them. The receptor comes from a man aged 45-65 years with renal cell carcinoma. The sequenced sample was blood, obtained from a patient whose treatment included radiotherapy and nephrectomy. The J gene is TRBJ2-5, the V gene TRBV5-1; maybe TRBD2 (6 bases). This CDR3 is CASSLLATQETQYF. Here the CDR3 DNA reads TGCGCCAGCAGCCTTCTAGCGACCCAAGAGACCCAGTACTTC.